The 14 T cell receptor beta chains given below trace back to one sample, sequenced in a study of T cell responses to AZD1222 COVID-19 vaccine. The assay was immunoSEQ multiplex PCR, and TCRdb's table has in-frame clones only and misses some. Of 180,000 or so clones listed, around 90% are singletons. Sequenced material: peripheral blood, taken 28 days after the second AZD1222 dose. The receptors here all came from an adult who received the AZD1222 COVID-19 vaccine.

V usage is TRBV29-1 and J usage is TRBJ1-1, with 11 nucleotides matching TRBD1. CDR1 and CDR2 from the germline V gene are SQVTM and ANQGSEA. The CDR3 has 15 amino acids. V shed 8 bases, J shed 3 bases, and the junction held 11 bases outside the gene matches. Here the CDR3 DNA reads TGCAGCACCCAGGACAGGGGGCTTGGGCACACTGAAGCTTTCTTT. As protein: CSTQDRGLGHTEAFF.

This CDR3 is CASSISATYNEQFF. In nucleotides, the CDR3 is TGTGCCAGTAGTATTTCTGCCACCTACAATGAGCAGTTCTTC. The chain links TRBV19 to TRBJ2-1; D gene uncertain. Germline values: CDR1 LNHDA, CDR2 SQIVND (reference sequence). V lost 3 bases, J lost 2 bases, and 8 bases lay in between. The CDR3 sequence is 14 residues long.

This clone is a singleton in its sample. The V and J genes are TRBV4-1 and TRBJ1-3; 8 bases map to TRBD1. V shed 4 bases, J shed 2 bases, and the junction held 7 bases outside the gene matches. The CDR3 spans 16 residues. The germline V gene has CDR1 MGHRA and CDR2 YSYEKL. The CDR3 nucleotides read TGCGCCAGCAGCCCCCAGGGACAGGCGACTGGAAACACCATATATTTT. Translating gives CASSPQGQATGNTIYF.

The gene calls are TRBV2 and TRBJ1-6; D is ambiguous. Germline assignment: CDR1 SNHLY and CDR2 FYNNEI. This CDR3 has 16 residues. Trimming removed 6 bases from V and 2 bases from J, with 14 bases in between. The CDR3 protein is CASSGARHAYNSPLHF. The DNA for the CDR3 is TGTGCCAGCAGCGGAGCACGACACGCCTATAATTCACCCCTCCACTTT.

The V gene is TRBV29-1, the J gene TRBJ1-1; D remains ambiguous. Germline-derived CDR1 and CDR2 are SQVTM and ANQGSEA. The V and J ends lost 7 bases and 10 bases respectively, with 16 bases between them. This CDR3 comprises 11 residues. CDR3 nucleotides: TGCAGCGCTCGAGATCCGGGTCGAGCTTTCTTT. Protein product: CSARDPGRAFF.

The J gene is TRBJ1-1, the V gene TRBV3-1 (or the pseudogene TRBV3-2); weak D call: TRBD1 (6 bases). The CDR3 loop spans 15 amino acids. Germline CDR1 reads LGHDT; CDR2 reads YNNKEL (reference sequence). V was pared by 0 bases and J by 10 bases, with 18 bases between. CDR3: CASSQDRGSGVGAFF. The DNA for the CDR3 is TGTGCCAGCAGCCAAGATCGAGGTTCAGGGGTCGGAGCTTTCTTT.

The CDR3 DNA reads TGTGCCAGAAGCAGGATGACGGGGCAGAGCTCCTACGAGCAGTACTTC. Amino acids: CARSRMTGQSSYEQYF. V and J are TRBV21-1 and TRBJ2-7. TRBV21-1 is described as a pseudogene. The CDR3 is 16 amino acids.

The V and J genes are TRBV11-1 and TRBJ1-1, with no clear D. Trimming left V 2 bases short and J 1 base short, with 2 bases between. This CDR3 has 12 residues. Germline CDR1 SGHAT, CDR2 FQDESV (reference sequence). The CDR3 bases are TGTGCCAGCAGCTTACAGAACACTGAAGCTTTCTTT. Amino acid sequence: CASSLQNTEAFF.

V gene TRBV7-2 combines with J gene TRBJ1-5; a possible D gene is TRBD1 (5 bases). There are 17 residues in the CDR3. Germline CDR1 reads SGHTA; CDR2 reads FQGNSA. Between the trimmed V and J ends, which lost 5 bases and 0 bases, there was a span of 17 bases. CDR3 sequence: CASSTGTDVYSNQPQHF. The CDR3 nucleotides read TGTGCCAGCAGCACCGGGACGGACGTTTATAGCAATCAGCCCCAGCATTTT.

The gene calls are TRBV30 and TRBJ1-2; D remains ambiguous. The CDR3 loop spans 14 amino acids. Germline CDR1 reads GTSNPN; CDR2 reads SVGIG (reference sequence). V shed 4 bases and J shed 4 bases, with 16 bases lying between them. CDR3 nucleotide sequence: TGTGCCTGGAATCAACAAGGTGTGACCTATGGCTACACCTTC. Its translation: CAWNQQGVTYGYTF. The entire variable domain, with the rest obtained from reference TRBV30 and TRBJ1-2, is as follows: SQTIHQWPATLVQPVGSPLSLECTVEGTSNPNLYWYRQAAGRGLQLLFYSVGIGQISSEVPQNLSASRPQDRQFILSSKKLLLSDSGFYLCAWNQQGVTYGYTFGSGTRLTVV.

This chain links TRBV6-5 with TRBJ1-1, with a tentative D call TRBD1 (5 bases). There are 14 residues in the CDR3. The ends were cut back, 6 bases at V and 5 bases at J, with 16 bases in the middle. CDR1 is MNHEY and CDR2 is SVGAGI in the germline V gene. DNA of the CDR3: TGTGCCAGCAGCCAAGGGACCGCGAAAACTGAAGCTTTCTTT. Protein product: CASSQGTAKTEAFF.

J is TRBJ1-2 and V is TRBV6-4, with 9 bases fitting TRBD1. With 7 bases clipped from V and 5 bases from J, the junction kept 17 bases outside the gene matches. Germline V gene lookup returns CDR1 MRHNA and CDR2 SNTAGT. This CDR3 region has 17 residues. The CDR3 nucleotides read TGTGCCAGCACCGATTATAACCGGGACAGGGATTTTTATGGCTACACCTTC. It codes for CASTDYNRDRDFYGYTF.

CDR3 loop: CASSLRGEGSYEQYF. The CDR3 DNA follows: TGTGCCAGCAGCCTCAGGGGGGAGGGGTCCTACGAGCAGTACTTC. The gene calls are TRBV13 and TRBJ2-7, with D perhaps assigned TRBD1 or TRBD2 (7 bases each). V was cut by 5 bases and J by 1 base, with 15 bases left in between. CDR1 is PRHDT, CDR2 FYEKMQ, per germline (reference sequence). This CDR3 spans 15 amino acids.

The chain combines TRBV18 with TRBJ2-5; possibly TRBD1 for D (5 bases). The V end lost 6 bases, the J end lost 2 bases, and 13 bases lay between the germline ends. CDR3 size: 14 residues. CDR1 and CDR2 (germline): KGHSH, LQKENI. CDR3 coding DNA: TGTGCCAGCTCGCCCCAGGGTGGGCAAGAGACCCAGTACTTC. This encodes CASSPQGGQETQYF.